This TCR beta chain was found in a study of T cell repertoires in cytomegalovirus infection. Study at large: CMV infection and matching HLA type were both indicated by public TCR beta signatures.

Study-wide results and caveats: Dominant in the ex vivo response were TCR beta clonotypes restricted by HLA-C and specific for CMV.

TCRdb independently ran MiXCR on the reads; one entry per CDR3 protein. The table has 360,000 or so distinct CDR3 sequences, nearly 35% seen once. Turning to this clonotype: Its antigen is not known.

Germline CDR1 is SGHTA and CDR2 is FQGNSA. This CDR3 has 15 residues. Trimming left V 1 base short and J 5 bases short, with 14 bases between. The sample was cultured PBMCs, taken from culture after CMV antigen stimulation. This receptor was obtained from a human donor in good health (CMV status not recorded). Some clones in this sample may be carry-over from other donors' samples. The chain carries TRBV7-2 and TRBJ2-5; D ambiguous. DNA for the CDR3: TGTGCCAGCAGCTTAGGGTCGGCGATATCTGAGACCCAGTACTTC. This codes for CASSLGSAISETQYF.